The 18 T cell receptor beta chains listed next were all sequenced from one sample in a study of OX40 agonist ivuxolimab in advanced cancers. Some clones are missing from TCRdb's copy, which holds only in-frame ones; the method was immunoSEQ multiplex PCR. The sample carries 550 to 650 clones, about 70% recorded once. Source: CD4+ or CD8+ T cells sorted from blood, taken in a trial of the OX40 agonist ivuxolimab. The receptors come from an adult with an advanced solid tumor such as melanoma, head and neck, liver or kidney cancer.

The rearrangement joins TRBV19 to TRBJ2-3; the D gene could be TRBD1 or TRBD2 (5 bases each). V lost 5 bases and J 4 bases, leaving 10 bases between the germline ends. The CDR3 runs 13 residues. CDR1 is LNHDA, CDR2 SQIVND, per germline (reference sequence). The CDR3 region is CASSLQGADTQYF. The CDR3 DNA sequence: TGTGCCAGTAGTCTTCAGGGAGCAGATACGCAGTATTTT. Drawing the rest from reference TRBV19 and TRBJ2-3, the complete variable domain is DGGITQSPKYLFRKEGQNVTLSCEQNLNHDAMYWYRQDPGQGLRLIYYSQIVNDFQKGDIAEGYSVSREKKESFPLTVTSAQKNPTAFYLCASSLQGADTQYFGPGTRLTVL.

The chain links TRBV12-5 to TRBJ1-1; no firm D call. The CDR3 has 12 residues. Germline loops: CDR1 LGHNT, CDR2 FRNRAP. CDR3: CASFRANTEAFF. CDR3 nucleotides: TGTGCCAGCTTTCGAGCCAACACTGAAGCTTTCTTT.

The J gene is TRBJ1-5, the V gene TRBV19; D not resolved. The CDR3 extends over 15 amino acids. The germline CDR1 and CDR2 sequences are LNHDA and SQIVND (reference sequence). Trimming shortened V by 5 bases and J by 0 bases, and 11 bases separated the two germline ends. CDR3 loop: CASSPDPVSNQPQHF. CDR3 bases: TGTGCCAGTAGTCCAGATCCCGTTAGCAATCAGCCCCAGCATTTT.

This clone was seen a single time. This sequence joins TRBV18 and TRBJ2-3, with D possibly being TRBD1 or TRBD2 (6 bases each). CDR1 and CDR2 (germline): KGHSH, LQKENI. The CDR3 has 15 amino acids. With 1 base removed from V and 2 bases from J, the gap between germline ends came to 10 bases. The CDR3 reads CASSPQGGLTDTQYF. The CDR3 bases are TGTGCCAGCTCACCACAGGGGGGACTCACAGATACGCAGTATTTT.

This chain connects TRBV28 to TRBJ1-5; TRBD1 is a possible D gene (6 bases). The CDR3 contains 14 residues. Germline-derived CDR1 and CDR2 are MDHEN and SYDVKM. Between the trimmed V and J ends, which lost 7 bases and 10 bases, there was a span of 20 bases. The CDR3 spells CASTALGRGRPQHF. The CDR3 region has the DNA TGTGCCAGCACCGCACTGGGCAGGGGAAGACCCCAGCATTTT.

The V and J genes are TRBV14 and TRBJ1-1; TRBD1 is a possible D gene (6 bases). CDR1 is SGHDN, CDR2 FVKESK, per germline. V was shortened by 6 bases and J by 2 bases, with 10 bases between the two germline ends. CDR3 size: 13 residues. The chain's CDR3 is CASSSQGNTEAFF. The CDR3 region has the DNA TGTGCCAGCAGTTCACAGGGTAACACTGAAGCTTTCTTT.

V usage is TRBV28 and J usage is TRBJ2-1; no clear D gene. Germline CDR1 is MDHEN and CDR2 is SYDVKM. V was pared by 5 bases and J by 8 bases, with 22 bases between. The CDR3 length is 16 residues. The chain's CDR3 is CASSPSPPSYNDEQFF. The CDR3 coding sequence is TGTGCCAGCAGTCCTAGTCCACCAAGTTATAACGATGAGCAGTTCTTC.

This clone has only a few counts. The J gene is TRBJ1-1, the V gene TRBV6-8; the D gene is possibly TRBD1 (5 bases). V dropped 7 bases and J dropped 1 base, with 10 bases sitting between them. The CDR3 runs 13 residues. Germline CDR1 is MNHGY and CDR2 is SAAAGT. CDR3 protein: CASKTVQNTEAFF. DNA of the CDR3: TGTGCCAGCAAGACAGTGCAGAACACTGAAGCTTTCTTT.

The CDR3 coding sequence is TGTGCCAGCAGTTACGCCAGGAAGAGGACAGGGGGGGGCTACACCTTC. It translates to CASSYARKRTGGGYTF. The genes are TRBV6-8 and TRBJ1-2; TRBD1 matches 10 bases. The germline CDR1 and CDR2 sequences are MNHGY and SAAAGT. The J segment lost 8 bases and the V segment lost 2 bases, leaving 11 bases of the junction unmatched. The CDR3 runs to 16 residues.

The chain couples TRBV6-8 to TRBJ2-3; 12 nucleotides match TRBD2. The germline gives CDR1 MNHGY, CDR2 SAAAGT. J gave up 5 bases and V 3 bases, and 21 bases lay outside the gene matches. This CDR3 region has 21 residues. The chain's CDR3 is CASSYLNPTVASGRARDTQYF. The CDR3 nucleotides read TGTGCCAGCAGTTATTTAAACCCGACAGTAGCTAGCGGGAGGGCCAGAGATACGCAGTATTTT.

The V call is TRBV7-4, the J call TRBJ1-4; D remains ambiguous. This CDR3 is 15 amino acids long. V lost 6 bases and J 4 bases, leaving 15 bases between the germline ends. The germline CDR1 and CDR2 sequences are SGHVT and SQSDAQ. As DNA, the CDR3 is TGTGCCAGCAGTGAATTCGGGCAGTTTAATGAAAAACTGTTTTTT. This translates into CASSEFGQFNEKLFF.

This chain links TRBV27 with TRBJ2-2, with a weak D call TRBD1 (6 bases). Trimming shortened V by 7 bases and J by 5 bases, and 17 bases separated the two germline ends. CDR3 length: 15 amino acids. Per germline, CDR1 MNHEY and CDR2 SMNVEV (reference sequence). The CDR3 nucleotides read TGTGCCAGCAATGGGGGCGGGCTCGTAACCGGGGAGCTGTTTTTT. It codes for CASNGGGLVTGELFF.

The chain joins TRBV29-1 to TRBJ2-4; D is undetermined. Trimming removed 7 bases at V and 0 bases at J, with 13 bases between. Per the germline V gene, CDR1 is SQVTM and CDR2 is ANQGSEA. There are 14 residues in the CDR3. CDR3 DNA: TGCAGCGCAACCTCAGTGGAAGCCAAAAACATTCAGTACTTC. Translating it yields CSATSVEAKNIQYF.

Written as DNA, the CDR3 is TGTGCCAGCAGTCTCCCATGGACAGGGGGCGCGTACGAGCAGTACTTC. It encodes CASSLPWTGGAYEQYF. The genes are TRBV6-8 and TRBJ2-7, with TRBD1 matching over 11 bases. Germline assignment: CDR1 MNHGY and CDR2 SAAAGT. V shed 5 bases and J 4 bases; nucleotides not matched to a gene: 10. The CDR3 contains 16 residues.

This clone is large in the sample. V gene TRBV19 combines with J gene TRBJ2-7; 8 nucleotides align to TRBD1. Germline lookup yields CDR1 LNHDA and CDR2 SQIVND (reference sequence). This CDR3 comprises 14 residues. The trim removed 7 bases at V and 2 bases at J, leaving 7 bases unmatched. CDR3 DNA: TGTGCCAGTACCGTTGGACAGGGCGCCTACGAGCAGTACTTC. Its translation: CASTVGQGAYEQYF.

Only a few counts were recorded for this clone. J is TRBJ1-6 and V is TRBV11-3; 8 bases are a match to TRBD1. This CDR3 spans 15 amino acids. With V trimmed by 5 bases and J by 6 bases, 6 bases remained unmatched. Germline V gives CDR1 SGHNT, CDR2 YENEEA. The CDR3: CASSETGGRNSPLHF. The DNA of the CDR3 is TGTGCCAGCAGCGAAACAGGGGGACGTAATTCACCCCTCCACTTT. Full variable domain (outside the CDR3, taken from reference TRBV11-3 and TRBJ1-6): EAGVVQSPRYKIIEKKQPVAFWCNPISGHNTLYWYLQNLGQGPELLIRYENEEAVDDSQLPKDRFSAERLKGVDSTLKIQPAELGDSAVYLCASSETGGRNSPLHFGNGTRLTVT.

The CDR3 sequence: CASRLTGELFF. CDR3 nucleotide sequence: TGTGCCAGTAGGTTAACCGGGGAGCTGTTTTTT. The chain is built from TRBV19 and TRBJ2-2; D not resolved. Trimming stripped 6 bases from V and 5 bases from J, with 4 bases between. Germline CDR1 and CDR2: LNHDA and SQIVND (reference sequence). The CDR3 sequence is 11 residues long.

Sample share makes this clone hyperexpanded. V is TRBV19 and J is TRBJ1-1; no reliable D call. V was clipped by 1 base and J by 6 bases, with 12 bases between them. CDR1 is LNHDA, CDR2 SQIVND, per germline (reference sequence). There are 14 residues in the CDR3. CDR3 coding DNA: TGTGCCAGTAGTATAGGTCTAAGAGGCCCTGAAGCTTTCTTT. As protein: CASSIGLRGPEAFF.